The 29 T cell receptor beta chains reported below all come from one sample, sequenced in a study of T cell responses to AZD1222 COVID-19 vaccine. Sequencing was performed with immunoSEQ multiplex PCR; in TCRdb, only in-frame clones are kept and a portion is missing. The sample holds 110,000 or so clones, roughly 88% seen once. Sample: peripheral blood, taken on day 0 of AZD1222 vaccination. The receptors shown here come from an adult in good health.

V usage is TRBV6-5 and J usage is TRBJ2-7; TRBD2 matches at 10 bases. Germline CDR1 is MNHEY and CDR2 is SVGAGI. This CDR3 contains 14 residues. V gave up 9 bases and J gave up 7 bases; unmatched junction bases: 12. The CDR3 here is CASGHLAGDEEQYF. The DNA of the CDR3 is TGTGCCAGTGGCCACCTAGCGGGAGATGAAGAGCAGTACTTC.

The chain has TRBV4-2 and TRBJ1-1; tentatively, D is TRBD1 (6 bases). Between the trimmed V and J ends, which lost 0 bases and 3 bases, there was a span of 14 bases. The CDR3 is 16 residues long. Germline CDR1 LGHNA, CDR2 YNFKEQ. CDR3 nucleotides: TGTGCCAGCAGCCAAGATCTGGGCAGGGGTGACACTGAAGCTTTCTTT. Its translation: CASSQDLGRGDTEAFF.

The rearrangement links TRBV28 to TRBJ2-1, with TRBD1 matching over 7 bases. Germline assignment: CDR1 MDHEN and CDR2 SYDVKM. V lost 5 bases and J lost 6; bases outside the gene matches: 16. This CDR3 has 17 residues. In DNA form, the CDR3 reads TGTGCCAGCAGTAAGGATAGATGGGAGACAGGGAGCAATGAGCAGTTCTTC. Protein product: CASSKDRWETGSNEQFF.

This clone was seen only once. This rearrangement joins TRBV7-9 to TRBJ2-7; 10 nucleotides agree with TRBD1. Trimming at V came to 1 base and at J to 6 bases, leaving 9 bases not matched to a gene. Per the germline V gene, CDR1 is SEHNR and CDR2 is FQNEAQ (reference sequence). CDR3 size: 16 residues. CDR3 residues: CASSLGAGTGVREQYF. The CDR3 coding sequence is TGTGCCAGCAGCTTAGGAGCTGGGACAGGGGTTCGCGAGCAGTACTTC.

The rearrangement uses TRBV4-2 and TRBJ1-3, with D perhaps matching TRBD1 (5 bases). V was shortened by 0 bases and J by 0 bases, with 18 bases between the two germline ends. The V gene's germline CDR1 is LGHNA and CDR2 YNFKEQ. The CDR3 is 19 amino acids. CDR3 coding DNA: TGTGCCAGCAGCCAAGAAGCCTGGACACTCGCTTACTCTGGAAACACCATATATTTT. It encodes CASSQEAWTLAYSGNTIYF.

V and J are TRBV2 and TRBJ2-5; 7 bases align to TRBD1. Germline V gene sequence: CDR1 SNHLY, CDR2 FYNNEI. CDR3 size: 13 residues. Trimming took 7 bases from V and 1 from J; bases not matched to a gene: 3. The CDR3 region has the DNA TGTGCCAGCAATCGGGACAGCCAAGAGACCCAGTACTTC. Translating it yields CASNRDSQETQYF.

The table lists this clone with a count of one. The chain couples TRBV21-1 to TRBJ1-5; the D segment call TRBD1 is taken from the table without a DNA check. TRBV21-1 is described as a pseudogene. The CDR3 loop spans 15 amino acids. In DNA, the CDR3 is TGTGCCAGCAAATCGACAGGCGGTGGTAATCAGCCCCAGCATTTT. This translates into CASKSTGGGNQPQHF.

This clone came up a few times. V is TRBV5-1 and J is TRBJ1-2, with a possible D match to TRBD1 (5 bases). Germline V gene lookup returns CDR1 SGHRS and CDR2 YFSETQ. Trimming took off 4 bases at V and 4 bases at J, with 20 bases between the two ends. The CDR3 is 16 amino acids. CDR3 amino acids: CASSMLGGGTTYGYTF. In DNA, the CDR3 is TGCGCCAGCAGCATGCTGGGTGGGGGGACCACCTATGGCTACACCTTC.

CDR3 residues: CASSPTTDGYTF. The CDR3 nucleotides are TGTGCCAGCTCACCGACGACAGATGGCTACACCTTC. The chain employs TRBV18 and TRBJ1-2, with TRBD1 as a possible D gene (5 bases). The CDR3 is made up of 12 amino acids. Germline CDR1 KGHSH, CDR2 LQKENI. The V end lost 3 bases, the J end lost 6 bases, and 8 bases lay between the germline ends.

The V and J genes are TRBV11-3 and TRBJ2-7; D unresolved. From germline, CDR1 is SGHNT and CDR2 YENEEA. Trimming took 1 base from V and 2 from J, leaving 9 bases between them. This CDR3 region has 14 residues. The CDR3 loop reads CASSLGPGAYEQYF. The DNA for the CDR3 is TGTGCCAGCAGCTTAGGCCCGGGCGCCTACGAGCAGTACTTC.

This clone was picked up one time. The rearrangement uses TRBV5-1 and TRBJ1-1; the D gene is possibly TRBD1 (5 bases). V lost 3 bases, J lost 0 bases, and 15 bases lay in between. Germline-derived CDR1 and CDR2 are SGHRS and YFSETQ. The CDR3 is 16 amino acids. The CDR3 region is CASSSGPVGVNTEAFF. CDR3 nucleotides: TGCGCCAGCAGCTCCGGGCCTGTGGGGGTGAACACTGAAGCTTTCTTT.

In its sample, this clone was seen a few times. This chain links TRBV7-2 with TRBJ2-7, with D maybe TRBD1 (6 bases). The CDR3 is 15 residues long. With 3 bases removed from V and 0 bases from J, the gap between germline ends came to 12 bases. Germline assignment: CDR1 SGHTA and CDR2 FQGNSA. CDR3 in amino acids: CASSFSGQSSYEQYF. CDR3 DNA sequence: TGTGCCAGCAGCTTTTCCGGACAGAGCTCCTACGAGCAGTACTTC.

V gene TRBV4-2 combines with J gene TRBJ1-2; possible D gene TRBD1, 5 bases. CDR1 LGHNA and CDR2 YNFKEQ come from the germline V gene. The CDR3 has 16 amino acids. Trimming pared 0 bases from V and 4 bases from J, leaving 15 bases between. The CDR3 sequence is CASSQDSRGGFYGYTF. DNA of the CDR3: TGTGCCAGCAGCCAAGATTCCCGTGGGGGATTCTATGGCTACACCTTC.

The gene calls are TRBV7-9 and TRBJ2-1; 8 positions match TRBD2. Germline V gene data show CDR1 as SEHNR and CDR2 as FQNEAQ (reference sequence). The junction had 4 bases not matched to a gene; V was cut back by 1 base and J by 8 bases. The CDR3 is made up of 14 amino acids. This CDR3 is CASSLGLATDEQFF. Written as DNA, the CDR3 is TGTGCCAGCAGCTTAGGACTAGCGACCGATGAGCAGTTCTTC.

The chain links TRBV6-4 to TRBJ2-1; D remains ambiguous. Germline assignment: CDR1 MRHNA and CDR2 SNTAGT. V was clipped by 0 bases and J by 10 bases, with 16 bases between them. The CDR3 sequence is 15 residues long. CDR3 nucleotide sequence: TGTGCCAGCAGTGACTCAGCTGTCCCCTCCCGGGAGCAGTTCTTC. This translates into CASSDSAVPSREQFF.

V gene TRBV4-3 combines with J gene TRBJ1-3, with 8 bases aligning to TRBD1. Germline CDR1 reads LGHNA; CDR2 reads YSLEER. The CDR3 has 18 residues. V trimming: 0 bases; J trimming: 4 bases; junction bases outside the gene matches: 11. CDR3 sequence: CASSQDQRTGIGGNTIYF. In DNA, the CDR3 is TGCGCCAGCAGCCAAGATCAGAGGACAGGGATCGGAGGAAACACCATATATTTT.

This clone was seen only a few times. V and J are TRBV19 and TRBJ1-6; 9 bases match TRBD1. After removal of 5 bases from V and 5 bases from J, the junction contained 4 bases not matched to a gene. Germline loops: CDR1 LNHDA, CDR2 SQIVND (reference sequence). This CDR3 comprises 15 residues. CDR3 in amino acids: CASSAGTGHNSPLHF. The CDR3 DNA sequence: TGTGCCAGTAGTGCGGGGACAGGGCATAATTCACCCCTCCACTTT.

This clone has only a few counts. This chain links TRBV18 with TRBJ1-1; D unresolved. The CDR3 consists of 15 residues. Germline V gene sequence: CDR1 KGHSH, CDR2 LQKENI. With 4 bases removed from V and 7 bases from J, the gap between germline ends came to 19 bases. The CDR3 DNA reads TGTGCCAGCTCACGCGGCGTCGTGGCAGATATTGAAGCTTTCTTT. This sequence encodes CASSRGVVADIEAFF.

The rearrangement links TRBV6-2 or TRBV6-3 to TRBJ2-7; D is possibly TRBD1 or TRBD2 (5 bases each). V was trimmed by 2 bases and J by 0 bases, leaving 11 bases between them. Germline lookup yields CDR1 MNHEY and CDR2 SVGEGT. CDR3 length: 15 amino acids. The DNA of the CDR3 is TGTGCCAGCAGTTACGAGGGGAGTCCCTCCTACGAGCAGTACTTC. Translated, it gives CASSYEGSPSYEQYF.

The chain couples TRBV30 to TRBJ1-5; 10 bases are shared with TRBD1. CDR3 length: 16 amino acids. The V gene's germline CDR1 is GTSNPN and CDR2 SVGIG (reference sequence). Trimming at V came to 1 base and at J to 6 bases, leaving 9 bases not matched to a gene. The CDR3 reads CAWSGHPGQGSQPQHF. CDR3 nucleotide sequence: TGTGCCTGGAGTGGGCACCCGGGACAGGGGAGTCAGCCCCAGCATTTT.

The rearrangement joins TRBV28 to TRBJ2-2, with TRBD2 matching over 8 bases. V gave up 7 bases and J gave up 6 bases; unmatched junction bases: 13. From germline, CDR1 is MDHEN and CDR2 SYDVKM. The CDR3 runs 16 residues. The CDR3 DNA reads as TGTGCCAGCACCTCCGCGGGGGGCGGTGGGTCCGGGGAGCTGTTTTTT. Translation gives CASTSAGGGGSGELFF.

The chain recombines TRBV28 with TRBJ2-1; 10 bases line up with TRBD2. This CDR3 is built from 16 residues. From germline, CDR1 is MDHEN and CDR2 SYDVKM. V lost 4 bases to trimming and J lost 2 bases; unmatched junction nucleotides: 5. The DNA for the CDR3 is TGTGCCAGCAGTTCCTCCAGCGGGGGGGCCTACAATGAGCAGTTCTTC. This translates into CASSSSSGGAYNEQFF.

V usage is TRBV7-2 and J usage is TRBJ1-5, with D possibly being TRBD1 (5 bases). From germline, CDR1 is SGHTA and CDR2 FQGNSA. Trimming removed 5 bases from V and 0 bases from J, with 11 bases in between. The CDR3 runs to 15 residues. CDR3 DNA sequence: TGTGCCAGCAGCCCCGGGGGGAGTAGCAATCAGCCCCAGCATTTT. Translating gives CASSPGGSSNQPQHF.

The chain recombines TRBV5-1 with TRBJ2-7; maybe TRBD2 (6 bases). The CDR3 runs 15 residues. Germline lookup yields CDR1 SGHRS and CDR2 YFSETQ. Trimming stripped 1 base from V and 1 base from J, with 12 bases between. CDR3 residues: CASSLNLGGSYEQYF. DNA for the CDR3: TGCGCCAGCAGCTTGAATCTTGGGGGGTCCTACGAGCAGTACTTC.

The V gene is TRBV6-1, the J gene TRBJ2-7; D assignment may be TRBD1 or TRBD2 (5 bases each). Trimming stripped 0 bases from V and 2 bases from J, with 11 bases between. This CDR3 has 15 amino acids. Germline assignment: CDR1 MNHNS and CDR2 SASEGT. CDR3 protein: CASSEAGTQAYEQYF. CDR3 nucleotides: TGTGCCAGCAGTGAAGCCGGGACGCAGGCCTACGAGCAGTACTTC.

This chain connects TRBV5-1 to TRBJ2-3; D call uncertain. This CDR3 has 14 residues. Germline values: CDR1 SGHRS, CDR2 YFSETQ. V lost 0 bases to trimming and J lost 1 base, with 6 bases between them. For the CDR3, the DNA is TGCGCCAGCAGCTTGGCGAGTGGCACAGATACGCAGTATTTT. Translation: CASSLASGTDTQYF.

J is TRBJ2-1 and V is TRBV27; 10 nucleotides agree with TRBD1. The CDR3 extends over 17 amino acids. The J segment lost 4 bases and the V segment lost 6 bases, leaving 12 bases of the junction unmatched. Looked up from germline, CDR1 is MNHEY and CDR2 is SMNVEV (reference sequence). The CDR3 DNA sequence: TGTGCCAGCAGCAGAGGACAGGGGGGTCGTCTTTACAATGAGCAGTTCTTC. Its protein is CASSRGQGGRLYNEQFF.

For the CDR3, the DNA is TGTGCCAGCTCACCAGACAGGGGTCGTCAGCCCCAGCATTTT. Its translation is CASSPDRGRQPQHF. The J gene is TRBJ1-5, the V gene TRBV18; 8 bases are a match to TRBD1. CDR3 length equals 14 residues. The junction had 3 bases not matched to a gene; V was cut back by 2 bases and J by 6 bases. Germline values: CDR1 KGHSH, CDR2 LQKENI. Supplemented by reference TRBV18 and TRBJ1-5, the full variable domain reads NAGVMQNPRHLVRRRGQEARLRCSPMKGHSHVYWYRQLPEEGLKFMVYLQKENIIDESGMPKERFSAEFPKEGPSILRIQQVVRGDSAAYFCASSPDRGRQPQHFGDGTRLSIL.

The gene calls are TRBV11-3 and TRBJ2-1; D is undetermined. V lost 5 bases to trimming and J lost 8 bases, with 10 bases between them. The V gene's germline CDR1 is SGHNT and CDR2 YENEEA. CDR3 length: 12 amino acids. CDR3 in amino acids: CASSPGADEQFF. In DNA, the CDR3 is TGTGCCAGCAGCCCCGGAGCTGATGAGCAGTTCTTC.